This TCR beta chain was captured by sequencing in a study of regulatory T cells in long-lasting Graves disease. Study-level findings and limits: New patients shared fewer public clonotypes (roughly 910) than persistent patients did (approximately 2,700). It was peripheral blood alone, not thyroid tissue, that was studied.

The time point here: persistent/refractory GD, antithyroid drugs over 5 years with positive TRAb. Extracted RNA from PBMCs served as the source of the TCR library. iRepertoire HTBI primers and Arm-PCR of CDR3 regions built TCR beta libraries. TCRdb passed the multiplex PCR reads through MiXCR, listing each CDR3 protein once. This sample has under 450,000 distinct CDR3 sequences, with approximately 23% found just once. Comments on this clonotype: As yet, its antigen is unknown.

V lost 3 bases and J 0 bases, leaving 9 bases between the germline ends. The CDR3 is 14 residues long. Germline lookup yields CDR1 KGHSH and CDR2 LQKENI. This receptor was obtained from a middle-aged woman with Graves disease. The input for sequencing was peripheral blood mononuclear cells (PBMCs), taken when the disease was refractory, from a patient treated with antithyroid drugs. V and J are TRBV18 and TRBJ2-7; D gene unclear. The CDR3 reads CASSPSYGSYEQYF. CDR3 DNA sequence: TGTGCCAGCTCACCTTCCTACGGCTCCTACGAGCAGTACTTC.